This is a list of T cell receptor beta chains from one sample in a study of shared clonotypes between healthy human individuals. Method: immunoSEQ multiplex PCR; TCRdb's copy keeps in-frame clones and lacks some. The data contain 1.5 million to 2.5 million clones, about 94% of them singletons. Source material: naive CD8+ T cells sorted from blood. The receptors derive from a man younger than 35 in good health. Each CDR3 is given with its conserved first and last residue. D genes are given only for firm matches. Not every row has a clone size; where given, it reads once, few, many or a size class.

>once|TRBJ2-7|TRBD2|TRBV6-6
TGTGCCAGCAGCCTCCGGGGGGATTACGAGCAGTACTTC
CASSLRGDYEQYF
>few|TRBJ2-2|.|TRBV5-6
TGTGCCAGCAGCTGGGGAGTAACCGGGGAGCTGTTTTTT
CASSWGVTGELFF
>.|TRBJ2-1|TRBD2|TRBV4-3
TGCGCCAGCAGCCCCTTAGCGGGAGCCTACAATGAGCAGTTCTTC
CASSPLAGAYNEQFF
>.|TRBJ1-4|TRBD1|TRBV5-6
TGTGCCAGCAGCAAGGGGGCGGGGAATGAAAAACTGTTTTTT
CASSKGAGNEKLFF
>.|TRBJ2-3|.|TRBV14
TGTGCCAGCAGCCAAGTCCAGGGCACAGATACGCAGTATTTT
CASSQVQGTDTQYF
>.|TRBJ2-3|TRBD2|TRBV4-3
TGCGCCAGCAGCCAAGAGGTAGCGGGAGTTGGAGATACGCAGTATTTT
CASSQEVAGVGDTQYF
>.|TRBJ1-1|.|TRBV4-3
TGCGCCAGCAGCCAGGATCCCGGGGGGGGGCCTGAAGCTTTCTTT
CASSQDPGGGPEAFF
>once|TRBJ1-2|TRBD1|TRBV12-5
TGTGCTAGTGGTTTGGCCCCCCCGGACAGGGGGCAGGGCTACACCTTC
CASGLAPPDRGQGYTF
>many|TRBJ2-3|TRBD2|TRBV28
TGTGCCAGCACCGACGGGACTAGCGGGGGGTGGGATACGCAGTATTTT
CASTDGTSGGWDTQYF
>.|TRBJ2-1|.|TRBV11-1
TGTGCCAGCAGCTTAGCGACAGTCAATGAGCAGTTCTTC
CASSLATVNEQFF
>.|TRBJ2-7|.|TRBV27
TGTGCCAGCAGTTTGAAAAGGAGCTACGAGCAGTACTTC
CASSLKRSYEQYF
>.|TRBJ1-2|.|TRBV4-1
TGCGCCAGCAGCCAAACAAGGGAGAGGTATGGCTACACCTTC
CASSQTRERYGYTF
>.|TRBJ2-3|.|TRBV5-4
TGTGCCAGCAGCCCGAGGAGTCTTCCAGATACGCAGTATTTT
CASSPRSLPDTQYF
>.|TRBJ2-1|TRBD2|TRBV2
TGTGCCAGCAGAAAGATCTCGACTAGCGGGAGTGGCAATGAGCAGTTCTTC
CASRKISTSGSGNEQFF
>.|TRBJ1-1|.|TRBV15
TGTGCCACCAGCAGAGTAGAGGGGGAAGCTTTCTTT
CATSRVEGEAFF
>.|TRBJ1-6|.|TRBV7-6
TGTGCCAGCAGCTCGGGGGGGTATAATTCACCCCTCCACTTT
CASSSGGYNSPLHF
>.|TRBJ1-1|.|TRBV29-1
TGCAGCGCCAACGTCTGGGGTGAAGCTTTCTTT
CSANVWGEAFF
>.|TRBJ2-7|TRBD1|TRBV15
TGTGCCACCGGGGACAGTGACTACGAGCAGTACTTC
CATGDSDYEQYF
>.|TRBJ1-1|TRBD1|TRBV4-1
TGCGCCAGCAGCCGGGGGACAGGGGCTCTGAACACTGAAGCTTTCTTT
CASSRGTGALNTEAFF
>.|TRBJ2-7|TRBD1|TRBV11-2
TGTGCCAGCAGCTTAGGCAGACAGGGGCTCAGCGAGCAGTACTTC
CASSLGRQGLSEQYF
>.|TRBJ2-7|.|TRBV6-5
TGTGCCAGCAGTTACGGGGAGCGTGCCTACGAGCAGTACTTC
CASSYGERAYEQYF
>.|TRBJ2-3|.|TRBV9
TGTGCCAGCAGCGCGGCCACAGATACGCAGTATTTT
CASSAATDTQYF
>once|TRBJ2-7|TRBD2|TRBV5-6
TGTGCCAGCAGCTTACTGGGTAGCGGGGGCAAATACGAGCAGTACTTC
CASSLLGSGGKYEQYF
>.|TRBJ1-1|.|TRBV6-1
TGTGCCAGCGATCAGGGCTACGCTTTCTTT
CASDQGYAFF
>.|TRBJ2-7|.|TRBV6-5
TGTGCCAGCAGTTACTCGAGTAGTACCCGGGGAGAGCAGTACTTC
CASSYSSSTRGEQYF
>.|TRBJ1-2|.|TRBV5-5
TGTGCCAGCAGCGCGGACACCTACTATGGCTACACCTTC
CASSADTYYGYTF
>.|TRBJ2-5|TRBD2|TRBV5-6
TGTGCCAGCAGCTTAGAGGAGACTAGCTTAACCTTAGACCAAGAGACCCAGTACTTC
CASSLEETSLTLDQETQYF
>.|TRBJ2-7|TRBD2|TRBV28
TGTGCCAGCAGCCCTTCGACTAGCGGGTCCCACGAGCAGTACTTC
CASSPSTSGSHEQYF
>.|TRBJ2-2|.|TRBV7-6
TGTGCCAGCAGCCCCATACAGGGATCCGGGGAGCTGTTTTTT
CASSPIQGSGELFF
>.|TRBJ1-5|TRBD1|TRBV6-5
TGTGCCAGCAGCCCTATACAGGGGGCGGGCCAGCCCCAGCATTTT
CASSPIQGAGQPQHF
>.|TRBJ2-2|TRBD2|TRBV13
TGTGCCAGCCGGGAGGGCGGCACCGGGGAGCTGTTTTTT
CASREGGTGELFF